Shown below are 23 T cell receptor beta chains from a single sample sequenced in a study. A single record per CDR3 protein comes from TCRdb applying MiXCR to the RT-PCR reads. This sample has about 680,000 distinct CDR3 sequences, with 12% to 15% found just once. The sample consisted of memory CD4+ T cells from blood. All receptors derive from a female donor in good health, serving as a healthy control.

The table lists this clonotype with a few counts. This chain connects TRBV2 to TRBJ2-5, with D unclear. V dropped 3 bases and J dropped 4 bases, with 9 bases sitting between them. The CDR3 covers 13 residues. The V gene's germline CDR1 is SNHLY and CDR2 FYNNEI. This CDR3 is CASSDLGIETQYF. CDR3 coding DNA: TGTGCCAGCAGTGACCTGGGGATAGAGACCCAGTACTTC. Based on the CDR3 plus reference TRBV2 and TRBJ2-5, the full variable domain is EPEVTQTPSHQVTQMGQEVILRCVPISNHLYFYWYRQILGQKVEFLVSFYNNEISEKSEIFDDQFSVERPDGSNFTLKIRSTKLEDSAMYFCASSDLGIETQYFGPGTRLLVL.

This sequence joins TRBV6-6 and TRBJ1-6; D is unclear. The length of the CDR3 is 14 residues. Germline lookup yields CDR1 MNHNY and CDR2 SVGAGI (reference sequence). Trimming took off 5 bases at V and 6 bases at J, with 11 bases between the two ends. The CDR3 DNA is TGTGCCAGCAGTCTCGAGATTCGTAATTCACCCCTCCACTTT. As protein: CASSLEIRNSPLHF.

This clonotype was counted at least ten times. The V gene is TRBV20-1, the J gene TRBJ2-7, with 8 bases identical to TRBD1. V lost 0 bases and J lost 5; bases outside the gene matches: 6. There are 14 residues in the CDR3. CDR1 is DFQATT and CDR2 is SNEGSKA in the germline V gene (reference sequence). CDR3 residues: CSARDFRGHNEQYF. CDR3 DNA sequence: TGCAGTGCTAGAGATTTCAGGGGGCATAACGAGCAGTACTTC.

The table lists this clonotype with many counts. This chain uses TRBV29-1 with TRBJ2-7, with D perhaps TRBD2 (5 bases). V gave up 6 bases and J gave up 7 bases, with 13 bases separating them. This CDR3 spans 11 amino acids. Per the germline V gene, CDR1 is SQVTM and CDR2 is ANQGSEA. CDR3 bases: TGCAGCGTCCAGGACTGGCGGGAGCAGTACTTC. This codes for CSVQDWREQYF.

The rearrangement uses TRBV28 and TRBJ2-5, with TRBD2 matching 10 bases. The CDR3 totals 16 residues. Germline lookup yields CDR1 MDHEN and CDR2 SYDVKM. J gave up 5 bases and V 5 bases, and 11 bases lay outside the gene matches. The CDR3 loop is CASSPLGASGSETQYF. The CDR3 DNA sequence: TGTGCCAGCAGTCCCCTGGGGGCTAGCGGGAGCGAGACCCAGTACTTC. The variable domain in full, completed from reference TRBV28 and TRBJ2-5, reads DVKVTQSSRYLVKRTGEKVFLECVQDMDHENMFWYRQDPGLGLRLIYFSYDVKMKEKGDIPEGYSVSREKKERFSLILESASTNQTSMYLCASSPLGASGSETQYFGPGTRLLVL.

CDR3 amino acids: CASSSSRWGNEKLFF. Written as DNA, the CDR3 is TGTGCCAGCAGCTCCTCCCGGTGGGGGAATGAAAAACTGTTTTTT. The rearrangement uses TRBV5-6 and TRBJ1-4; D might be TRBD1 (5 bases). This CDR3 is 15 amino acids long. CDR1 is SGHDT, CDR2 YYEEEE, per germline. V gave up 3 bases and J gave up 5 bases, with 14 bases separating them. The variable domain in full, with the rest retrieved from reference TRBV5-6 and TRBJ1-4, is DAGVTQSPTHLIKTRGQQVTLRCSPKSGHDTVSWYQQALGQGPQFIFQYYEEEERQRGNFPDRFSGHQFPNYSSELNVNALLLGDSALYLCASSSSRWGNEKLFFGSGTQLSVL.

The CDR3 here is CSARIPREDYEQYF. DNA for the CDR3: TGCAGTGCTAGAATCCCCAGGGAGGACTACGAGCAGTACTTC. The chain carries TRBV20-1 and TRBJ2-7, with a possible D match to TRBD2 (6 bases). Trimming took off 2 bases at V and 3 bases at J, with 14 bases between the two ends. This CDR3 has 14 amino acids. In germline, CDR1 is DFQATT, CDR2 SNEGSKA (reference sequence).

This clonotype was seen a few times. The rearrangement joins TRBV5-6 to TRBJ2-1, with 7 bases identical to TRBD2. V shed 8 bases, J shed 0 bases, and the junction held 11 bases outside the gene matches. The CDR3 contains 16 residues. CDR1 and CDR2 (germline): SGHDT, YYEEEE. In DNA form, the CDR3 reads TGTGCCAGGAAAATCGTCCGGGGGGTCTCCTACAATGAGCAGTTCTTC. Translated, it gives CARKIVRGVSYNEQFF.

This clonotype was seen only a few times. The CDR3 is CASSLGPSGRSNMKTQYF. The DNA of the CDR3 is TGCGCCAGCAGCTTGGGGCCTAGCGGGAGATCGAATATGAAGACCCAGTACTTC. V and J are TRBV5-1 and TRBJ2-5, with 10 positions matching TRBD2. The CDR3 loop spans 18 amino acids. Germline-derived CDR1 and CDR2 are SGHRS and YFSETQ. V shed 0 bases, J shed 6 bases, and the junction held 14 bases outside the gene matches.

This clonotype was picked up a small number of times. This chain joins TRBV18 and TRBJ2-5; possible D gene TRBD1, 6 bases. V lost 2 bases and J 0 bases, leaving 13 bases between the germline ends. The CDR3 runs 16 residues. Per germline, CDR1 KGHSH and CDR2 LQKENI. The CDR3 reads CASSPFGGWYQETQYF. CDR3 coding DNA: TGTGCCAGCTCACCATTTGGGGGCTGGTACCAAGAGACCCAGTACTTC.

The CDR3 DNA is TGTGCCAGTACCCACCGAGGAGGGGGGAGCACTGAAGCTTTCTTT. The encoded protein is CASTHRGGGSTEAFF. V and J are TRBV19 and TRBJ1-1; TRBD1 is a possible D gene (6 bases). Germline values: CDR1 LNHDA, CDR2 SQIVND (reference sequence). Trimming took 7 bases from V and 4 from J, leaving 19 bases between them. This CDR3 comprises 15 residues. Using reference TRBV19 and TRBJ1-1 for the parts outside the CDR3, the full variable domain is DGGITQSPKYLFRKEGQNVTLSCEQNLNHDAMYWYRQDPGQGLRLIYYSQIVNDFQKGDIAEGYSVSREKKESFPLTVTSAQKNPTAFYLCASTHRGGGSTEAFFGQGTRLTVV.

This clonotype turned up a few times. The genes are TRBV7-6 and TRBJ2-1; tentatively, D is TRBD1 (6 bases). V dropped 1 base and J dropped 4 bases, with 14 bases sitting between them. This CDR3 region has 16 residues. The germline CDR1 and CDR2 sequences are SGHVS and FNYEAQ. The CDR3 region has the DNA TGTGCCAGCAGCTTAGAGAGCAGGGGCCTGTACAATGAGCAGTTCTTC. It yields the protein CASSLESRGLYNEQFF.

The chain carries TRBV13 and TRBJ1-3; D may be TRBD1 (5 bases). CDR1 is PRHDT, CDR2 FYEKMQ, per germline (reference sequence). Trimming shortened V by 4 bases and J by 4 bases, and 17 bases separated the two germline ends. The CDR3 is 16 residues long. CDR3 sequence (DNA): TGTGCCAGCAGCTCAGGCAGGGTGGCTGCAGGAAACACCATATATTTT. Amino acid sequence: CASSSGRVAAGNTIYF.

This clonotype was picked up a small number of times. V is TRBV18 and J is TRBJ1-4; TRBD1 is a possible D gene (5 bases). The CDR3 is 12 residues long. V lost 3 bases to trimming and J lost 15 bases, with 14 bases between them. The germline gives CDR1 KGHSH, CDR2 LQKENI. CDR3 nucleotides: TGTGCCAGCTCACCCGACAGCTCGGGGGTGTTTTTT. It codes for CASSPDSSGVFF.

This chain connects TRBV5-1 to TRBJ2-7, with 12 bases fitting TRBD1. The junction had 9 bases not matched to a gene; V was cut back by 5 bases and J by 6 bases. Germline assignment: CDR1 SGHRS and CDR2 YFSETQ. The CDR3 length is 15 residues. CDR3 bases: TGCGCCAGCAGTTCGGCGGGGGGACAGGGGGCCGAGCAGTACTTC. Translating it yields CASSSAGGQGAEQYF.

The J gene is TRBJ2-2, the V gene TRBV12-3 or TRBV12-4; 8 bases match TRBD1. V was pared by 6 bases and J by 6 bases, with 6 bases of the junction left unmatched. This CDR3 is built from 14 residues. The CDR3 here is CASRQTGVAGELFF. For the CDR3, the DNA is TGTGCCAGCAGACAGACAGGGGTGGCCGGGGAGCTGTTTTTT.

The chain employs TRBV7-9 and TRBJ2-4, with TRBD2 matching over 13 bases. CDR1 is SEHNR, CDR2 FQNEAQ, per germline (reference sequence). V dropped 8 bases and J dropped 8; count of bases not matched to a gene: 12. CDR3 size: 16 residues. The chain's CDR3 is CASSAGLAGPQDIQYF. The CDR3 region has the DNA TGTGCCAGCTCCGCGGGACTAGCGGGGCCCCAAGACATTCAGTACTTC.

The V call is TRBV20-1, the J call TRBJ2-1; 13 bases fit TRBD2. The CDR3 covers 13 residues. The V gene end was trimmed by 7 bases and the J gene end by 8 bases; junction bases not matched to a gene: 5. Germline CDR1 DFQATT, CDR2 SNEGSKA (reference sequence). CDR3 DNA sequence: TGCAGTGTTCCGGGACTAGCGGGATATGAGCAGTTCTTC. Its protein is CSVPGLAGYEQFF.

This clonotype has just a few counts. The rearrangement uses TRBV5-6 and TRBJ1-6; D remains unclear. V was shortened by 2 bases and J by 5 bases, with 11 bases between the two germline ends. The CDR3 runs 15 residues. Germline CDR1 SGHDT, CDR2 YYEEEE. DNA for the CDR3: TGTGCCAGCAGCTTACCGGGGAATAATAATTCACCCCTCCACTTT. It encodes CASSLPGNNNSPLHF.

This chain links TRBV12-3 or TRBV12-4 with TRBJ1-4, with D uncertain. The CDR3 has 13 residues. Trimming removed 3 bases at V and 6 bases at J, with 8 bases between. This CDR3 is CASSFQTDEKLFF. The CDR3 DNA follows: TGTGCCAGCAGTTTTCAGACGGATGAAAAACTGTTTTTT.

The rearrangement links TRBV7-8 to TRBJ2-1, with 10 bases matching TRBD1. Germline V CDR1 and CDR2: SGHVS, FQNEAQ. This CDR3 contains 15 residues. Losses at the gene ends were 4 bases for V and 6 bases for J; bases not matched to a gene: 6. The DNA for the CDR3 is TGTGCCAGCAGCTCGGACAGGGGGTCGTCCAATGAGCAGTTCTTC. This codes for CASSSDRGSSNEQFF.

This clonotype has a handful of counts. The chain combines TRBV30 with TRBJ1-4; D gene ambiguous. This CDR3 is built from 12 residues. CDR1 is GTSNPN and CDR2 is SVGIG in the germline V gene (reference sequence). The CDR3 loop reads CGLGLQNEKLFF. The CDR3 DNA sequence: TGTGGCCTCGGGTTACAAAATGAAAAACTGTTTTTT. Full variable domain (rest looked up from reference TRBV30 and TRBJ1-4): SQTIHQWPATLVQPVGSPLSLECTVEGTSNPNLYWYRQAAGRGLQLLFYSVGIGQISSEVPQNLSASRPQDRQFILSSKKLLLSDSGFYLCGLGLQNEKLFFGSGTQLSVL.

The rearrangement links TRBV6-1 to TRBJ2-5, with D uncertain. Trimming left V 6 bases short and J 2 bases short, with 13 bases between. Germline V CDR1 and CDR2: MNHNS, SASEGT. This CDR3 is built from 14 residues. The CDR3 bases are TGTGCCAGCAGCCTGACGCGGCAGCAAGAGACCCAGTACTTC. As protein: CASSLTRQQETQYF.